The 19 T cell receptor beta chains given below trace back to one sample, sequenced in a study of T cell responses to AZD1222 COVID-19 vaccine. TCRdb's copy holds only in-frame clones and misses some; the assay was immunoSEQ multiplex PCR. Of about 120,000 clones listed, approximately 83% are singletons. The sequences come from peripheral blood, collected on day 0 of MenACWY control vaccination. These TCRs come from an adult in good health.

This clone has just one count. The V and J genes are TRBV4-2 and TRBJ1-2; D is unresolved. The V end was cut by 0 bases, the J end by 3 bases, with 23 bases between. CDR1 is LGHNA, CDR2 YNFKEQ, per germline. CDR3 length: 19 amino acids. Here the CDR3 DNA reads TGTGCCAGCAGCCAAGATAGGGTTCGGGTGGGATATTTGGACTATGGCTACACCTTC. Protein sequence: CASSQDRVRVGYLDYGYTF.

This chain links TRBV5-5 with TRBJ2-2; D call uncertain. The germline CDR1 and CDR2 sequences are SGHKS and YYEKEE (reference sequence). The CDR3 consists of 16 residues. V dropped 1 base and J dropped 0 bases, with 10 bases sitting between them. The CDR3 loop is CASSLYRMPNTGELFF. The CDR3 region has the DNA TGTGCCAGCAGCTTGTATCGAATGCCGAACACCGGGGAGCTGTTTTTT.

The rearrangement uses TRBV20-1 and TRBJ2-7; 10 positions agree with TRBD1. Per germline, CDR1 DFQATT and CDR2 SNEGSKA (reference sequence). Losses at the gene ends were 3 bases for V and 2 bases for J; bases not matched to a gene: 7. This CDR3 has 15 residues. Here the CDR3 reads CSASVPGQGTYEQYF. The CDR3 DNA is TGCAGTGCTAGTGTACCGGGACAGGGGACCTACGAGCAGTACTTC.

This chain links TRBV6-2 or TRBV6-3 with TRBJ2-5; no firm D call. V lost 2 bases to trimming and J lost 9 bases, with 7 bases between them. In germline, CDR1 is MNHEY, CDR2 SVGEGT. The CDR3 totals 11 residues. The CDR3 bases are TGTGCCAGCAGTTACCCTACCGCCCAGTACTTC. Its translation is CASSYPTAQYF.

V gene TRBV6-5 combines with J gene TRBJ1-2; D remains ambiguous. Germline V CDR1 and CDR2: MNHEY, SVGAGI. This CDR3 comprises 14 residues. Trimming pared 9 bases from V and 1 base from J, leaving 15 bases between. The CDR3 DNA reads TGTGCCAGTAGAGAGGACGGATATAACTATGGCTACACCTTC. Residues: CASREDGYNYGYTF.

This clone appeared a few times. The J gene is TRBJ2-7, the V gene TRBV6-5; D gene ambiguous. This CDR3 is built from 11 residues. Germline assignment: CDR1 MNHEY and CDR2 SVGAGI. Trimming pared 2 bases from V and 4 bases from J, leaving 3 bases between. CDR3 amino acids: CASSYEYEQYF. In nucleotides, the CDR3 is TGTGCCAGCAGTTACGAGTACGAGCAGTACTTC.

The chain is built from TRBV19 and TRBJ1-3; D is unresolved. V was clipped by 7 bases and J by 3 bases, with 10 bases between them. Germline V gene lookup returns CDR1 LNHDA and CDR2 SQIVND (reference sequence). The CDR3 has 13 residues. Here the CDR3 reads CASTQRDGNTIYF. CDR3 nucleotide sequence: TGTGCCAGTACCCAACGGGATGGAAACACCATATATTTT.

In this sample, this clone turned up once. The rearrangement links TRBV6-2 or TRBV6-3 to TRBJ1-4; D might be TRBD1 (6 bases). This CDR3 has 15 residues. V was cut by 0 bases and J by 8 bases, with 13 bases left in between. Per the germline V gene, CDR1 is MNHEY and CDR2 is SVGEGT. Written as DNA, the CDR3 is TGTGCCAGCAGTTACTCGCGGGGGCTGAACGAAAAACTGTTTTTT. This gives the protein CASSYSRGLNEKLFF.

The CDR3 nucleotides are TGTGCCTGGAGGGTTAAGCGGGGAAACACCATATATTTT. It specifies CAWRVKRGNTIYF. The chain links TRBV30 to TRBJ1-3; D gene uncertain. The V end was cut by 3 bases, the J end by 4 bases, with 10 bases between. The V gene's germline CDR1 is GTSNPN and CDR2 SVGIG (reference sequence). This CDR3 spans 13 amino acids.

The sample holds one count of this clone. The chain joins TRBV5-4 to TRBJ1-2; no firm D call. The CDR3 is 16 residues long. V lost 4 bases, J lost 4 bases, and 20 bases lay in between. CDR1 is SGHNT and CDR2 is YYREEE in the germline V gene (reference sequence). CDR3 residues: CASSNDPLSTLYGYTF. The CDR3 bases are TGTGCCAGCAGCAATGATCCGCTCTCTACACTCTATGGCTACACCTTC.

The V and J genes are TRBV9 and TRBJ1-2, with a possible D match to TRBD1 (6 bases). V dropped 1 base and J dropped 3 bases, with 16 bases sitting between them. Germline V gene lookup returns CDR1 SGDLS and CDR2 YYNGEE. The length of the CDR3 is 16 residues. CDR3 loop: CASSVYPRGADYGYTF. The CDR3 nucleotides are TGTGCCAGCAGCGTATACCCACGGGGGGCTGACTATGGCTACACCTTC.

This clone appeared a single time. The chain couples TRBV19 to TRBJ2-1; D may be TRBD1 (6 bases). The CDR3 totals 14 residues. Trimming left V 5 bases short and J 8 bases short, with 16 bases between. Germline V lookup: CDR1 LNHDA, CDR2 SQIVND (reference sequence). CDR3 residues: CASSPPGNRDEQFF. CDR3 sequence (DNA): TGTGCCAGTAGTCCCCCGGGGAACAGGGATGAGCAGTTCTTC.

The CDR3 DNA sequence: TGCGCCAGCAGCTTGGGCCGGGGCAACGAGCAGTACTTC. Translated, it gives CASSLGRGNEQYF. The gene calls are TRBV5-1 and TRBJ2-7; perhaps D is TRBD1 or TRBD2 (5 bases each). CDR1 SGHRS and CDR2 YFSETQ come from the germline V gene. This CDR3 is 13 amino acids long. Trimming took off 0 bases at V and 5 bases at J, with 9 bases between the two ends.

The CDR3 is CASSEYRNTEAFF. The CDR3 DNA follows: TGTGCCAGCAGTGAATACAGGAACACTGAAGCTTTCTTT. V gene TRBV6-1 combines with J gene TRBJ1-1; D unresolved. V was clipped by 2 bases and J by 1 base, with 5 bases between them. Germline V gives CDR1 MNHNS, CDR2 SASEGT. The CDR3 is 13 residues long.

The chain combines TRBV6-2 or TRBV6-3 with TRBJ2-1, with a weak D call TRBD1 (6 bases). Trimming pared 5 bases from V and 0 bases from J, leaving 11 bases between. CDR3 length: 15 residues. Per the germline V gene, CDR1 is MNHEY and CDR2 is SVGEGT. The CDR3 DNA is TGTGCCAGCAGTCTTACAGGGAGCTCCTACAATGAGCAGTTCTTC. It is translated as CASSLTGSSYNEQFF.

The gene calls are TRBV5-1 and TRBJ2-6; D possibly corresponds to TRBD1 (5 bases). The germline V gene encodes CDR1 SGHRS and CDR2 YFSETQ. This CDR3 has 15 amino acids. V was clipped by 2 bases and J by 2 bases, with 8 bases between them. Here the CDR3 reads CASSFGRAGANVLTF. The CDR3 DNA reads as TGCGCCAGCAGCTTCGGCAGGGCTGGGGCCAACGTCCTGACTTTC.

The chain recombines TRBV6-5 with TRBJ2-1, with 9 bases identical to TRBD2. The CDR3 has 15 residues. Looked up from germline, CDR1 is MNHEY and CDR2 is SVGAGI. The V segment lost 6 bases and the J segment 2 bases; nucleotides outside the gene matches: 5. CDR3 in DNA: TGTGCCAGCAGGTTGAGCGGGGGGACCTACAATGAGCAGTTCTTC. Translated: CASRLSGGTYNEQFF.

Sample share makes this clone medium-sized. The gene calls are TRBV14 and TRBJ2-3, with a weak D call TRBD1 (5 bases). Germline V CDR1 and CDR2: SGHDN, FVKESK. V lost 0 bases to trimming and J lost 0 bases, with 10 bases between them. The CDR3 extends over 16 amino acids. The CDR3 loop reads CASSQDWGRSTDTQYF. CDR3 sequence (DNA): TGTGCCAGCAGCCAAGATTGGGGCAGAAGCACAGATACGCAGTATTTT.

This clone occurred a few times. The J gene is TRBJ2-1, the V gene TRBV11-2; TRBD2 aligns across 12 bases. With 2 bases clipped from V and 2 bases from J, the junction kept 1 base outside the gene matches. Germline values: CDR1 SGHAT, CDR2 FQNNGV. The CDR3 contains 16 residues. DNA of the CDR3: TGTGCCAGCAGCTTACGACTAGCGGGGGCCTACAATGAGCAGTTCTTC. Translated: CASSLRLAGAYNEQFF.